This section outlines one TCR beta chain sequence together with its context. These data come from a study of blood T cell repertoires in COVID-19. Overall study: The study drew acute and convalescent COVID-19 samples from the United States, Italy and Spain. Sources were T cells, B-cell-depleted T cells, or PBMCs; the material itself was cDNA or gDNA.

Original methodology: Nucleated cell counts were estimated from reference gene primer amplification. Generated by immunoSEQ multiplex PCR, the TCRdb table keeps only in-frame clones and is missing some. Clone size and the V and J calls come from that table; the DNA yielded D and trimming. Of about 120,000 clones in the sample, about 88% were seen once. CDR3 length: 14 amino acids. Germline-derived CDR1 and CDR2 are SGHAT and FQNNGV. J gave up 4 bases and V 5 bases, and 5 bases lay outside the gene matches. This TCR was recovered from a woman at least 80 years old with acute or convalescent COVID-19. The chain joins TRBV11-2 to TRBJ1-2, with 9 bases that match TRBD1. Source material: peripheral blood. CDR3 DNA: TGTGCCAGCAGCCTCGCACAGGGGGCCTATGGCTACACCTTC. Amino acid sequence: CASSLAQGAYGYTF.